This T cell receptor beta chain was documented in a study of blood T cell repertoires in COVID-19. Overall study context: T cells, B-cell-depleted T cells, or PBMCs provided the cDNA or gDNA that served as material.

Methods used by the authors: Nucleated cell counts were estimated from reference gene primer amplification. The data were produced by immunoSEQ multiplex PCR, yet TCRdb's version contains in-frame clones alone and is incomplete. Clonal size and the V and J genes are those of that table, whereas D and trimming came from the DNA. The sample includes 200,000 to 250,000 clones, around three quarters seen only once; the top ten take over 7%. V was cut by 7 bases and J by 3 bases, with 15 bases left in between. Germline V gives CDR1 MNHEY, CDR2 SVGAGI. The CDR3 contains 14 residues. This chain connects TRBV6-5 to TRBJ1-1; D is unresolved. Sequencing input: peripheral blood. The TCR comes from a woman aged 70 to 79 with acute or convalescent COVID-19. The CDR3 nucleotides read TGTGCCAGCAACGAAGGGAGTATATACACTGAAGCTTTCTTT. It codes for CASNEGSIYTEAFF.